One sample yielded the 20 T cell receptor beta chains listed below, sequenced in a study of T cells in Graves' hyperthyroidism and ophthalmopathy. RNA transcripts yielded amplified TCR beta CDR3 regions. Initially, a first-round RT-PCR of the TCR CDR3 employed the HTBI primer set. MiXCR, run by TCRdb on the multiplex PCR reads, gives a single entry per CDR3 protein. Among 660,000 or so distinct CDR3 sequences listed, under 25% were seen once. Sequenced input: blood. Source of these receptors: a young man with Graves' ophthalmopathy.

The chain has TRBV20-1 and TRBJ2-1, with TRBD2 matching over 8 bases. Losses at the gene ends were 1 base for V and 7 bases for J; bases not matched to a gene: 9. This CDR3 spans 15 amino acids. CDR1 and CDR2 (germline): DFQATT, SNEGSKA (reference sequence). The CDR3 here is CSARAGLAGGNEQFF. CDR3 DNA sequence: TGCAGTGCTAGAGCCGGACTAGCCGGAGGGAATGAGCAGTTCTTC.

This clonotype came up a few times. The V and J genes are TRBV15 and TRBJ2-1; 10 bases are a match to TRBD2. V lost 1 base, J lost 8 bases, and 8 bases stayed unmatched. The CDR3 extends over 16 amino acids. CDR1 LNHNV and CDR2 YYDKDF come from the germline V gene (reference sequence). CDR3 nucleotides: TGTGCCACCAGCAGAGTTATGGGACTAGCGCCCGATGAGCAGTTCTTC. Protein: CATSRVMGLAPDEQFF.

This clonotype has a count of ten or more. The J gene is TRBJ2-7, the V gene TRBV12-3 or TRBV12-4; 7 bases match TRBD1. Unmatched junction bases numbered 10, after V lost 7 bases and J lost 4 bases. The CDR3 contains 14 residues. The CDR3 reads CASNIDRASYEQYF. The CDR3 nucleotides read TGTGCCAGCAACATCGACAGGGCTTCTTACGAGCAGTACTTC.

V usage is TRBV6-5 and J usage is TRBJ2-1; TRBD2 matches at 11 bases. This CDR3 contains 18 residues. V lost 5 bases and J lost 0; bases outside the gene matches: 9. The germline gives CDR1 MNHEY, CDR2 SVGAGI. In nucleotides, the CDR3 is TGTGCCAGCAGTCTACTAGCGGGAGATCCGGGCTCCTACAATGAGCAGTTCTTC. It encodes CASSLLAGDPGSYNEQFF.

This clonotype came up many times. The rearrangement links TRBV28 to TRBJ1-5; D not certain. The germline V and J ends were trimmed by 2 bases and 1 base, with 6 bases remaining between them. Germline CDR1 is MDHEN and CDR2 is SYDVKM. This CDR3 is 14 amino acids long. The CDR3 coding sequence is TGTGCCAGCAGTTTAACGGGGAGCAATCAGCCCCAGCATTTT. Residues: CASSLTGSNQPQHF.

This clonotype was seen more than once but under ten times. The V call is TRBV9, the J call TRBJ2-1; D call uncertain. The CDR3 covers 14 residues. CDR1 and CDR2 from the germline V gene are SGDLS and YYNGEE. The germline V and J ends were trimmed by 4 bases and 4 bases, with 12 bases remaining between them. Here the CDR3 reads CASSPEWGYNEQFF. DNA of the CDR3: TGTGCCAGCAGCCCCGAGTGGGGATACAATGAGCAGTTCTTC.

The chain uses TRBV10-3 and TRBJ2-3; possibly TRBD2 for D (5 bases). V lost 6 bases and J 0 bases, leaving 10 bases between the germline ends. The CDR3 consists of 14 residues. Germline CDR1 reads ENHRY; CDR2 reads SYGVKD. As DNA, the CDR3 is TGTGCCATCAGGGTGGGGAGAAGCACAGATACGCAGTATTTT. As protein: CAIRVGRSTDTQYF.

This clonotype was seen at least ten times. The rearrangement links TRBV6-2 or TRBV6-3 to TRBJ2-1, with D hard to call. Trimming removed 2 bases from V and 4 bases from J, with 30 bases in between. The length of the CDR3 is 21 residues. Germline V lookup: CDR1 MNHEY, CDR2 SVGEGT. The CDR3 here is CASSYRFRLAGNNGIYNEQFF. DNA of the CDR3: TGTGCCAGCAGTTACAGGTTCAGGTTAGCCGGCAATAATGGAATATACAATGAGCAGTTCTTC.

This clonotype was detected ten times or more. In DNA form, the CDR3 reads TGTGCCACCAGCAGAGACCCGGGGGATGGACAGCCCCAGCATTTT. Encoded protein: CATSRDPGDGQPQHF. The chain is built from TRBV15 and TRBJ1-5; tentatively, D is TRBD1 (5 bases). The CDR3 extends over 15 amino acids. Germline lookup yields CDR1 LNHNV and CDR2 YYDKDF (reference sequence). Between the trimmed V and J ends, which lost 0 bases and 7 bases, there was a span of 13 bases.

The chain has TRBV5-1 and TRBJ2-7, with TRBD1 as a possible D gene (7 bases). This CDR3 contains 15 residues. Germline lookup yields CDR1 SGHRS and CDR2 YFSETQ. The V end lost 2 bases, the J end lost 1 base, and 13 bases lay between the germline ends. The CDR3: CASSFRGAPSYEQYF. CDR3 nucleotide sequence: TGCGCCAGCAGCTTCAGGGGGGCCCCTTCCTACGAGCAGTACTTC.

A remark on this clonotype: Just one base apart from a much larger clone, this may be a read error. The conserved closing phenylalanine or tryptophan is absent in this CDR3, likely reflecting a read error. V and J are TRBV11-2 and TRBJ2-1; unclear D gene. Trimming removed 5 bases from V and 4 bases from J, with 18 bases in between. This CDR3 contains 16 residues. In germline, CDR1 is SGHAT, CDR2 FQNNGV. The CDR3 here is CASSHTIGTVYNEQFL. The CDR3 nucleotides read TGTGCCAGCAGCCACACAATAGGTACAGTATACAATGAGCAGTTCCTC.

There are many counts of this clonotype. The V gene is TRBV11-1, the J gene TRBJ2-1, with TRBD2 identical over 10 bases. Unmatched junction bases numbered 10, after V lost 7 bases and J lost 7 bases. Germline V CDR1 and CDR2: SGHAT, FQDESV (reference sequence). CDR3 length equals 15 residues. The CDR3 is CASTEEASGRNEQFF. The CDR3 DNA is TGTGCCAGCACCGAGGAGGCTAGCGGGAGAAATGAGCAGTTCTTC.

This clonotype was observed a handful of times. This chain uses TRBV4-1 with TRBJ2-1; 8 bases map to TRBD2. This CDR3 comprises 18 residues. With 3 bases clipped from V and 0 bases from J, the junction kept 10 bases outside the gene matches. The germline V gene encodes CDR1 MGHRA and CDR2 YSYEKL. The CDR3 bases are TGCGCCAGCAGCCAGAAGGGGTTAGCGGGGCTCTCCTACAATGAGCAGTTCTTC. Amino acid sequence: CASSQKGLAGLSYNEQFF.

This clonotype came up a few times. This rearrangement joins TRBV7-3 to TRBJ2-1; tentative D call: TRBD1 (5 bases). V lost 5 bases, J lost 7 bases, and 18 bases lay in between. From germline, CDR1 is SGHTA and CDR2 FQGTGA. The CDR3 sequence is 15 residues long. Here the CDR3 reads CASSPRAEINNEQFF. CDR3 nucleotide sequence: TGTGCCAGCAGCCCCAGGGCGGAGATCAATAATGAGCAGTTCTTC.

This clonotype was seen repeatedly, ten times or more. This chain connects TRBV27 to TRBJ2-7; D is unclear. The V end was cut by 4 bases, the J end by 0 bases, with 7 bases between. The CDR3 consists of 13 residues. CDR1 is MNHEY, CDR2 SMNVEV, per germline (reference sequence). The CDR3 loop is CASSSVVSYEQYF. The CDR3 bases are TGTGCCAGCAGTTCAGTTGTCTCCTACGAGCAGTACTTC.

This clonotype was observed a handful of times. The V gene is TRBV27, the J gene TRBJ2-2, with D tentatively TRBD2 (6 bases). Between the trimmed V and J ends, which lost 5 bases and 4 bases, there was a span of 17 bases. The CDR3 is 16 residues long. In germline, CDR1 is MNHEY, CDR2 SMNVEV (reference sequence). The CDR3 DNA reads as TGTGCCAGCAGTCCCTCGGGGCGGGACGGCACCGGGGAGCTGTTTTTT. As protein: CASSPSGRDGTGELFF.

This rearrangement joins TRBV2 to TRBJ2-5; D is possibly TRBD1 or TRBD2 (5 bases each). V dropped 5 bases and J dropped 4 bases, with 20 bases sitting between them. CDR3 size: 16 residues. Germline CDR1 SNHLY, CDR2 FYNNEI. As DNA, the CDR3 is TGTGCCAGCAGTCCGTGGGAAGGGGAGAGAGGAGAGACCCAGTACTTC. This translates into CASSPWEGERGETQYF.

This clonotype was detected many times. The CDR3 here is CASSPAGQGVQPQHF. The CDR3, as DNA: TGTGCCAGCTCACCCGCAGGACAGGGCGTGCAGCCCCAGCATTTT. The V and J genes are TRBV18 and TRBJ1-5; TRBD1 matches at 8 bases. J gave up 7 bases and V 3 bases, and 8 bases lay outside the gene matches. The CDR3 runs 15 residues. Germline V gene lookup returns CDR1 KGHSH and CDR2 LQKENI.

The genes are TRBV12-3 or TRBV12-4 and TRBJ2-1; 7 nucleotides agree with TRBD2. Losses at the gene ends were 2 bases for V and 0 bases for J; bases not matched to a gene: 4. This CDR3 spans 16 amino acids. The chain's CDR3 is CASSLLGGGSYNEQFF. The CDR3 nucleotides read TGTGCCAGCAGTTTACTGGGCGGGGGCTCCTACAATGAGCAGTTCTTC.

This clonotype was picked up many times. The genes are TRBV2 and TRBJ1-4; 8 positions match TRBD1. The CDR3 covers 15 residues. Germline-derived CDR1 and CDR2 are SNHLY and FYNNEI. The trim removed 6 bases at V and 6 bases at J, leaving 9 bases unmatched. The CDR3 DNA sequence: TGTGCCAGCAGCCTGGAACAGGGGGGTTATGAAAAACTGTTTTTT. Amino acid sequence: CASSLEQGGYEKLFF.